This record concerns one TCR beta chain sequence. The antigen is not known. This CDR3 is 14 amino acids long. V lost 3 bases to trimming and J lost 0 bases, with 6 bases between them. CDR1 and CDR2 (germline): MNHEY, SMNVEV (reference sequence). This specimen belongs to a study of Ad26.COV2.S vaccination and SARS-CoV-2 variants. Findings and caveats of the study: There was a possibility that the TCR breadth and depth analyses underestimated total T cell responses.

Treatment noted: 19 received Ad26.COV2.S at low or high dose, single or two shots; about five received placebo; per-sample allocation not given. Collection of the samples took place on day 63 after the first injection of vaccine or placebo. An adult aged 18-55 years in Boston served as the donor. Sequencing was performed with immunoSEQ multiplex PCR; in TCRdb, only in-frame clones are kept and a portion is missing. The data show approximately 350,000 clones, roughly 87% seen once. The rearrangement links TRBV27 to TRBJ2-1; D possibly corresponds to TRBD2 (5 bases). This sample comprised peripheral blood, obtained in a trial of Ad26.COV2.S vaccine versus placebo. The sequence was obtained from a person aged 18-60 years who received the Ad26.COV2.S COVID-19 vaccine or a placebo. The CDR3 DNA sequence: TGTGCCAGCAGTTTCGGGAACTCCTACAATGAGCAGTTCTTC. Protein product: CASSFGNSYNEQFF.